One T cell receptor (beta chain) is described in this entry. The table came from immunoSEQ multiplex PCR; TCRdb's copy has only in-frame clones and leaves some out. The sample shows fewer than 65,000 clones, about 90% of them seen only once. Looked up from germline, CDR1 is ENHRY and CDR2 is SYGVKD. The CDR3 consists of 14 residues. J was trimmed by 8 bases and V by 2 bases; bases with no gene match: 7. This sample was included in a study of technical replicates of blood from several donors. The receptor comes from a human donor in good health. Some clones in this sample may be carry-over from other donors' samples. Sequencing was performed on PBMCs. The chain is built from TRBV10-3 and TRBJ2-7; 9 nucleotides align to TRBD1. CDR3 sequence (DNA): TGTGCCATCAGTGAGACGGGACAGGGCACCAAGCAGTACTTC. The encoded protein is CAISETGQGTKQYF.